A single T cell receptor beta chain is shown here with its context. The data derive from a study of control samples from healthy donors and cancer patients. Germline values: CDR1 KGHDR, CDR2 SFDVKD. J was trimmed by 5 bases and V by 3 bases; bases with no gene match: 10. The CDR3 is 17 residues long. Produced via immunoSEQ multiplex PCR; TCRdb's table is partial and in-frame only. The sample holds 90,000 to 120,000 clones; roughly 79% are singletons and the top ten take 6% to 8%. This chain joins TRBV24-1 and TRBJ2-1; 9 positions match TRBD2. This receptor was taken from a man aged 18 to 29 in good health. Sample: blood. In DNA, the CDR3 is TGTGCCACCAGTGATCCTAAAGGGCGGGGGGGAAACAATGAGCAGTTCTTC. As protein: CATSDPKGRGGNNEQFF.